This TCR beta chain came from a study of blood T cell repertoires in COVID-19. Study-level information: Specimens from acute and convalescent COVID-19 originated in the United States, Italy and Spain. T cells, B-cell-depleted T cells, or PBMCs provided the cDNA or gDNA that served as material.

Original processing methods: How many nucleated cells were present was estimated from reference gene primer amplification. Data came from immunoSEQ multiplex PCR; TCRdb stores just in-frame clones and leaves some out. That table supplies the V and J calls and clone size; D and trimming were determined from the DNA. In the table there are fewer than 350,000 clones, around 91% of which are singletons. The study drew participants aged about 18 to 89 years from about two dozen US areas. V lost 1 base to trimming and J lost 4 bases; unmatched junction nucleotides: 9. The CDR3 loop spans 16 amino acids. Germline loops: CDR1 MDHEN, CDR2 SYDVKM.

The sample comprised PBMCs or T cells enriched from blood (not recorded which). The chain employs TRBV28 and TRBJ2-7, with 8 bases aligning to TRBD2. This TCR was recovered from a middle-aged woman who had recovered from COVID-19. The CDR3 loop is CASSLSRLALVYEQYF. For the CDR3, the DNA is TGTGCCAGCAGTTTATCCCGACTAGCGCTCGTTTACGAGCAGTACTTC.